This T cell receptor beta chain was found in a study of cytomegalovirus exposure and HLA in healthy donors. Study-wide points: V- and J-gene trimming of TCR beta was linked (in a later analysis) to a missense DCLRE1C variant. Most subjects had HLA-A and HLA-B alleles reportedly predicted accurately by TCR beta sequences.

Germline-derived CDR1 and CDR2 are MDHEN and SYDVKM. V was shortened by 5 bases and J by 4 bases, with 14 bases between the two germline ends. This CDR3 is 14 amino acids long. Concerning this clone itself: Its specificity is not known.

With 60 Vbeta and 13 Jbeta primers, the PCR was carried out. Data came from immunoSEQ multiplex PCR; TCRdb stores just in-frame clones and leaves some out. This table holds 100,000 to 150,000 clones, over 75% found once. This receptor was identified in a man in his forties in good health and CMV-seronegative. Sequencing was done on a sample of PBMCs. The gene calls are TRBV28 and TRBJ1-2, with D perhaps TRBD1 (5 bases). DNA for the CDR3: TGTGCCAGCAGTCCACCGACAGAGCCCTATGGCTACACCTTC. Translation gives CASSPPTEPYGYTF.